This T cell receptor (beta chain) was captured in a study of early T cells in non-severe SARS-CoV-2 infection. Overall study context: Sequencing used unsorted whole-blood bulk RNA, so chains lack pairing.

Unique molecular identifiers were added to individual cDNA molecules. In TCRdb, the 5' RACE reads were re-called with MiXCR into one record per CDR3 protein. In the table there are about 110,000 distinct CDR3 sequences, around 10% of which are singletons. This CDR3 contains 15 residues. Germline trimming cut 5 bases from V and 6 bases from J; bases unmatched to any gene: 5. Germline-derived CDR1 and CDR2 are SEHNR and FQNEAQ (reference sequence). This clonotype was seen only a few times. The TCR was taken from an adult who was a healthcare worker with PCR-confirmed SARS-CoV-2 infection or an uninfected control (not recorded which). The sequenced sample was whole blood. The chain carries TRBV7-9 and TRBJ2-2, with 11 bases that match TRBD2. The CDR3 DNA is TGTGCCAGCAGCCCCACTAGCGGGAGTTCCGGGGAGCTGTTTTTT. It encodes CASSPTSGSSGELFF.